What follows are 6 T cell receptor beta chains derived from one specimen sequenced in a study of shared clonotypes between healthy human individuals. Using immunoSEQ multiplex PCR, the repertoire was profiled, and TCRdb retains in-frame clones only, with some absent. The data hold 2,500,000 or so clones, with 92% observed a single time. Sequenced sample: naive CD4+ T cells from PBMCs. This sample's subset: CD45RA+ positively selected. These receptor sequences come from a young man in good health. Some clones in this sample may be carry-over from other donors' samples.

This chain connects TRBV6-1 to TRBJ2-7; a weak D match, TRBD2 (6 bases). The V gene's germline CDR1 is MNHNS and CDR2 SASEGT. Deletions cut 4 bases from V and 0 bases from J, with 13 bases between. The CDR3 is 15 amino acids. Here the CDR3 DNA reads TGTGCCAGCAGTGCCCTGGGAGGCAGCTCCTACGAGCAGTACTTC. It specifies CASSALGGSSYEQYF.

With regard to this clone: The same CDR3 also results from other DNA sequences found in this sample. The chain recombines TRBV28 with TRBJ2-5; D may be TRBD2 (5 bases). CDR1 MDHEN and CDR2 SYDVKM come from the germline V gene. There are 14 residues in the CDR3. The V gene lost 2 bases and the J gene lost 5 bases, with 12 bases spanning the gap. The CDR3 DNA sequence: TGTGCCAGCAGTTTAGGAGGAGCCGGGGAGACCCAGTACTTC. Its translation: CASSLGGAGETQYF.

The chain recombines TRBV7-3 with TRBJ1-1; D unresolved. With 1 base removed from V and 7 bases from J, the gap between germline ends came to 10 bases. The CDR3 is 13 residues long. CDR1 is SGHTA and CDR2 is FQGTGA in the germline V gene. The CDR3 sequence is CASSLSTDLEAFF. Written as DNA, the CDR3 is TGTGCCAGCAGCTTAAGTACAGACCTTGAAGCTTTCTTT.

The V call is TRBV4-3, the J call TRBJ1-5, with D maybe TRBD1 (5 bases). Germline V lookup: CDR1 LGHNA, CDR2 YSLEER. The CDR3 is made up of 15 amino acids. Trimming took 0 bases from V and 5 from J, leaving 11 bases between them. The CDR3 DNA reads TGCGCCAGCAGCCAAGAGGGGACTGGGCATCAGCCCCAGCATTTT. This gives the protein CASSQEGTGHQPQHF.

This clone was found a few times. The rearrangement joins TRBV28 to TRBJ1-5, with D perhaps matching TRBD1 (6 bases). The length of the CDR3 is 15 residues. From germline, CDR1 is MDHEN and CDR2 SYDVKM. Trimming stripped 7 bases from V and 0 bases from J, with 13 bases between. The DNA for the CDR3 is TGTGCCAGCATCGTAGGGGGGGATAGCAATCAGCCCCAGCATTTT. Translating gives CASIVGGDSNQPQHF.

This chain links TRBV28 with TRBJ1-2; a possible D gene is TRBD1 (6 bases). The CDR3 has 15 residues. The V gene lost 8 bases and the J gene lost 3 bases, with 19 bases spanning the gap. The V gene's germline CDR1 is MDHEN and CDR2 SYDVKM. The CDR3 bases are TGTGCCAGCTCTTACACCCGACAGGCCTACTATGGCTACACCTTC. This translates into CASSYTRQAYYGYTF.